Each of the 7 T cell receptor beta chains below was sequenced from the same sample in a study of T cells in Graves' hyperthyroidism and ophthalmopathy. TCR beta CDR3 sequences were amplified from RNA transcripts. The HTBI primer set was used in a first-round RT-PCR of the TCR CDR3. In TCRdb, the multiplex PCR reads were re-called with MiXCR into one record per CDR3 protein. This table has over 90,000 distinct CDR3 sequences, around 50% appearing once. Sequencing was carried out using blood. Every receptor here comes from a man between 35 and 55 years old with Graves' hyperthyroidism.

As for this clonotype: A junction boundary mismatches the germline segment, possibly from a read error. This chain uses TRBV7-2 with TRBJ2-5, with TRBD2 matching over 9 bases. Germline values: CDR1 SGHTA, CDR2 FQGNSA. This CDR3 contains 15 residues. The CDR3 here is CASSLEIAGAGTPYF. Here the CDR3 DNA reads TGTGCCAGCAGCTTGGAGATAGCGGGGGCCGGGACCCCGTACTTC.

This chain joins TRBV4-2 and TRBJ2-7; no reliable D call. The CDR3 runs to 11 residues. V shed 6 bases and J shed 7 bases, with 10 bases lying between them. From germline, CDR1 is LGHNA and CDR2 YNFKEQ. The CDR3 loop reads CASRTTGEQYF. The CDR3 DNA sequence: TGTGCCAGCAGGACCACCGGGGAGCAGTACTTC.

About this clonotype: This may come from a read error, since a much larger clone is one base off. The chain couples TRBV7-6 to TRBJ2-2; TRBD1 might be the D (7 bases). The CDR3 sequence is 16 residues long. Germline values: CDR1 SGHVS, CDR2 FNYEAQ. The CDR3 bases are TGTGCCACCAGCTTGGGGGGACAGTCGAACACCGGGGAGCTGTTTTTT. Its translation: CATSLGGQSNTGELFF.

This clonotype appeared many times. The CDR3 loop reads CSAPARGGELFF. For the CDR3, the DNA is TGCAGTGCTCCTGCCAGAGGCGGGGAGCTGTTTTTT. V usage is TRBV20-1 and J usage is TRBJ2-2; D gene ambiguous. Germline V gene sequence: CDR1 DFQATT, CDR2 SNEGSKA (reference sequence). V lost 5 bases and J lost 7, with 11 bases in between. The CDR3 spans 12 residues.

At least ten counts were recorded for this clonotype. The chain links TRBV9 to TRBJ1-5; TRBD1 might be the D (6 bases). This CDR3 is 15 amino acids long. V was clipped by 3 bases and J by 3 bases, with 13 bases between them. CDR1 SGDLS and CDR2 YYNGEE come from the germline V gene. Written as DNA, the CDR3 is TGTGCCAGCAGCGCCTCCCAGGGGATCAATCAGCCCCAGCATTTT. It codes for CASSASQGINQPQHF. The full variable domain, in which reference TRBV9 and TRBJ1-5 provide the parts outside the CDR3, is DSGVTQTPKHLITATGQRVTLRCSPRSGDLSVYWYQQSLDQGLQFLIQYYNGEERAKGNILERFSAQQFPDLHSELNLSSLELGDSALYFCASSASQGINQPQHFGDGTRLSIL.

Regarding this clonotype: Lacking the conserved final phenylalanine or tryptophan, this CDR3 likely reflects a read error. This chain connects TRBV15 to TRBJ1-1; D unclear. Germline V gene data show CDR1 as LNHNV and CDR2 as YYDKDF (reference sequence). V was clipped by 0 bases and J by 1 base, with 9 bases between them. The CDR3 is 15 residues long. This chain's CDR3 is CATSRDHQENTEAFL. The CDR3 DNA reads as TGTGCCACCAGCAGAGACCACCAGGAGAACACTGAAGCTTTCTTG.

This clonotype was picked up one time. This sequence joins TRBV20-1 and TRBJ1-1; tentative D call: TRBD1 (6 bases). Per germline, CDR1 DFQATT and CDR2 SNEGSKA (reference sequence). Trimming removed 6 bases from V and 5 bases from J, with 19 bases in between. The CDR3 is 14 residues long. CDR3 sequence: CSAWSVQGGTEAFF. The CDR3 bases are TGCAGTGCCTGGAGTGTACAGGGTGGAACTGAAGCTTTCTTT.